This T cell receptor beta chain was sequenced for a study of beta chain features in type 1 diabetes. Points from the study as a whole: The similarity of naive, central memory and Treg TCRB repertoires appeared greater among patients than among healthy donors. TCRB CDR3 length was moderately but significantly reduced in all four CD4+ subsets of Type 1 diabetes patients. Type 1 diabetes patients had fewer VDJ junction insertions and more deletions.

Every bit of the isolated RNA underwent reverse transcription, so sequencing read expressed TCRB transcripts. Repertoires were generated with immunoSEQ multiplex PCR, while TCRdb's copy carries only in-frame clones and drops some. The sample comprises 600,000 or so clones, approximately 13% of which are singletons, and roughly 0.12% rests with the top ten. Details on this clone: Its specificity is unknown.

Between the trimmed V and J ends, which lost 4 bases and 9 bases, there was a span of 13 bases. CDR3 length: 13 residues. The germline CDR1 and CDR2 sequences are SGHTA and FQGNSA. Stem cell-like memory, regulatory, central memory and naive CD4+ cells were sorted via CD45RO/CCR7/CD25/CD127/CD95/CD27. The TCR sequence derives from a man younger than 40 with type 1 diabetes. The chain couples TRBV7-2 to TRBJ2-1; D is possibly TRBD1 (6 bases). Material for sequencing was naive CD4+ T cells from blood. The CDR3 spells CASSSGQLREQFF. DNA for the CDR3: TGTGCCAGCAGCTCCGGACAGCTCCGTGAGCAGTTCTTC.